The 19 T cell receptor beta chains presented below share a single source sample, sequenced in a study of CD8 T cells in Susac syndrome. The RNA input was roughly 0.45 to 1 ug, and it was reverse transcribed with random hexamers. TCRdb re-called the immunoSEQ multiplex PCR reads through MiXCR, storing one row per CDR3 protein. The top ten clones hold 0.18% of a sample with some 140,000 distinct CDR3 sequences, 95% of them seen once. The sequenced sample consisted of CD8+ T cells from PBMCs. The receptors were gathered from a human donor with Susac syndrome.

The gene calls are TRBV7-3 and TRBJ1-2, with TRBD1 matching over 8 bases. CDR1 is SGHTA, CDR2 FQGTGA, per germline. Trimming removed 4 bases from V and 5 bases from J; junction bases left unmatched: 9. The length of the CDR3 is 15 residues. Written as DNA, the CDR3 is TGTGCCAGCAGCTGTCCAGGGGGCGCCGGTTATGGCTACACCTTC. Amino acid sequence: CASSCPGGAGYGYTF.

This clonotype was seen a handful of times. J is TRBJ2-1 and V is TRBV2; D is unresolved. Germline V gene lookup returns CDR1 SNHLY and CDR2 FYNNEI. V was trimmed by 4 bases and J by 5 bases, leaving 9 bases between them. The CDR3 has 13 residues. The CDR3 reads CASSGGANNEQFF. The CDR3 bases are TGTGCCAGCAGTGGTGGTGCTAACAATGAGCAGTTCTTC.

This chain connects TRBV28 to TRBJ2-7; D possibly corresponds to TRBD1 (5 bases). V gave up 3 bases and J gave up 3 bases, with 12 bases separating them. This CDR3 has 14 residues. Germline CDR1 and CDR2: MDHEN and SYDVKM. Here the CDR3 DNA reads TGTGCCAGCAGTTTTAAGAACAGGTGCTACGAGCAGTACTTC. Translation gives CASSFKNRCYEQYF.

The V call is TRBV20-1, the J call TRBJ1-2; TRBD1 is a possible D gene (6 bases). Trimming took off 1 base at V and 7 bases at J, with 22 bases between the two ends. Germline CDR1 and CDR2: DFQATT and SNEGSKA (reference sequence). The length of the CDR3 is 16 residues. CDR3 sequence: CSARGFEPGHNSGYTF. The CDR3 DNA sequence: TGCAGTGCTAGAGGGTTCGAACCGGGACACAATTCTGGCTACACCTTC.

This chain connects TRBV3-1 to TRBJ2-7; D ambiguous. Trimming removed 0 bases at V and 3 bases at J, with 12 bases between. The CDR3 contains 15 residues. Germline V gene lookup returns CDR1 LGHDT and CDR2 YNNKEL (reference sequence). As DNA, the CDR3 is TGTGCCAGCAGCCAAGATATCGCAGAGATCTACGAGCAGTACTTC. This gives the protein CASSQDIAEIYEQYF.

The chain is built from TRBV18 and TRBJ2-7; D perhaps matches TRBD2 (5 bases). Per the germline V gene, CDR1 is KGHSH and CDR2 is LQKENI. The CDR3 is 14 residues long. V was cut by 1 base and J by 0 bases, with 7 bases left in between. CDR3 sequence (DNA): TGTGCCAGCTCACCACGGGAGAACTCCTACGAGCAGTACTTC. Its protein is CASSPRENSYEQYF.

This clonotype was seen a few times. V is TRBV29-1 and J is TRBJ2-1; no clear D gene. The germline V gene has CDR1 SQVTM and CDR2 ANQGSEA. The V gene lost 4 bases and the J gene lost 4 bases, with 11 bases spanning the gap. This CDR3 has 13 amino acids. The CDR3 DNA reads as TGCAGCGTTGGTGGATCATCATACAATGAGCAGTTCTTC. Translating it yields CSVGGSSYNEQFF.

V gene TRBV24-1 combines with J gene TRBJ2-2, with 7 bases that match TRBD2. Germline trimming cut 11 bases from V and 7 bases from J; bases unmatched to any gene: 9. The CDR3 sequence is 13 residues long. Germline assignment: CDR1 KGHDR and CDR2 SFDVKD. The CDR3 spells CASRGREDGELFF. CDR3 nucleotides: TGTGCCAGCCGTGGGAGGGAAGACGGGGAGCTGTTTTTT.

The J gene is TRBJ1-2, the V gene TRBV27; 7 bases agree with TRBD1. The CDR3 runs to 14 residues. Germline V lookup: CDR1 MNHEY, CDR2 SMNVEV (reference sequence). V gave up 3 bases and J gave up 5 bases; unmatched junction bases: 6. The CDR3 DNA follows: TGTGCCAGCAGTTTGGCTCAGGGGGGGTATGGCTACACCTTC. It codes for CASSLAQGGYGYTF.

This clonotype was seen only once. V and J are TRBV9 and TRBJ2-1; TRBD2 matches at 15 bases. V dropped 5 bases and J dropped 4; count of bases not matched to a gene: 4. The CDR3 has 16 residues. From germline, CDR1 is SGDLS and CDR2 YYNGEE. The CDR3 DNA reads TGTGCCAGCAGAGCAGGGACTAGCGGGGGGTACAATGAGCAGTTCTTC. Residues: CASRAGTSGGYNEQFF.

The chain has TRBV4-1 and TRBJ2-5; D remains ambiguous. V was cut by 0 bases and J by 5 bases, with 13 bases left in between. The CDR3 has 15 amino acids. Germline loops: CDR1 MGHRA, CDR2 YSYEKL. CDR3 amino acids: CASSQDVVAWETQYF. The DNA for the CDR3 is TGCGCCAGCAGCCAAGATGTGGTAGCCTGGGAGACCCAGTACTTC.

The chain employs TRBV7-9 and TRBJ2-7; 7 nucleotides align to TRBD2. Germline V gene lookup returns CDR1 SEHNR and CDR2 FQNEAQ (reference sequence). Trimming cost V 7 bases and J 2 bases; bases outside gene matches: 11. This CDR3 comprises 15 residues. The CDR3 DNA sequence: TGTGCCAGCACCCCCTTAAGGGAGGGCCCCTACGAGCAGTACTTC. This codes for CASTPLREGPYEQYF.

The rearrangement joins TRBV7-2 to TRBJ1-1; possibly TRBD1 for D (6 bases). CDR1 SGHTA and CDR2 FQGNSA come from the germline V gene. The CDR3 runs to 15 residues. V lost 1 base to trimming and J lost 4 bases, with 13 bases between them. CDR3 residues: CASSLGPGAATEAFF. DNA for the CDR3: TGTGCCAGCAGCTTAGGTCCGGGGGCCGCCACTGAAGCTTTCTTT.

This chain joins TRBV12-3 or TRBV12-4 and TRBJ2-5; D is ambiguous. CDR3 length: 15 amino acids. V was shortened by 3 bases and J by 5 bases, with 16 bases between the two germline ends. The CDR3 sequence is CASSFRQRRSETQYF. The CDR3 bases are TGTGCCAGCAGTTTCAGGCAAAGGCGTTCGGAGACCCAGTACTTC.

The chain combines TRBV20-1 with TRBJ2-3; 9 nucleotides match TRBD1. The V segment lost 0 bases and the J segment 6 bases; nucleotides outside the gene matches: 10. The CDR3 sequence is 16 residues long. The germline CDR1 and CDR2 sequences are DFQATT and SNEGSKA (reference sequence). The DNA for the CDR3 is TGCAGTGCTAGAGAATCCGGACAGGGGTTCTTTGATACGCAGTATTTT. Protein product: CSARESGQGFFDTQYF.

The chain joins TRBV2 to TRBJ1-2; D ambiguous. V lost 1 base, J lost 3 bases, and 12 bases lay in between. Germline assignment: CDR1 SNHLY and CDR2 FYNNEI. This CDR3 contains 15 residues. In nucleotides, the CDR3 is TGTGCCAGCAGTGAAGAAGCCACGTCGGACTATGGCTACACCTTC. Amino acids: CASSEEATSDYGYTF.

The J gene is TRBJ2-7, the V gene TRBV2; D is uncertain. The V gene lost 4 bases and the J gene lost 2 bases, with 12 bases spanning the gap. There are 14 residues in the CDR3. The germline CDR1 and CDR2 sequences are SNHLY and FYNNEI. CDR3 in amino acids: CASSGEDIPYEQYF. The CDR3 DNA is TGTGCCAGCAGTGGTGAAGACATCCCCTACGAGCAGTACTTC.

This sequence joins TRBV5-1 and TRBJ2-1; the D gene is possibly TRBD1 (6 bases). This CDR3 is 15 amino acids long. CDR1 is SGHRS and CDR2 is YFSETQ in the germline V gene. V was pared by 0 bases and J by 6 bases, with 13 bases between. In DNA, the CDR3 is TGCGCCAGCAGCTTGGTTGGGACATTTAGCAATGAGCAGTTCTTC. This codes for CASSLVGTFSNEQFF.

The gene calls are TRBV9 and TRBJ2-1; 8 nucleotides match TRBD2. The CDR3 has 15 amino acids. Trimming at V came to 6 bases and at J to 8 bases, leaving 13 bases not matched to a gene. Germline assignment: CDR1 SGDLS and CDR2 YYNGEE. The CDR3 loop is CASNSGVAGLDEQFF. For the CDR3, the DNA is TGTGCCAGCAATAGCGGGGTAGCGGGATTGGATGAGCAGTTCTTC.